This TCR beta chain is from a study of blood T cell repertoires in COVID-19. Background on the study: Sources were T cells, B-cell-depleted T cells, or PBMCs; the material itself was cDNA or gDNA.

The authors' processing: Amplifying reference gene primers gave estimates of nucleated cell counts. Using immunoSEQ multiplex PCR, the repertoire was profiled, and TCRdb retains in-frame clones only, with some absent. The DNA was the basis for D and trimming; V, J and clone size are from that table. The data show roughly 280,000 clones, roughly 90% seen once. Living in about two dozen US areas, the participants were between about 18 and 100 years of age. Exposed enrollees had met someone with a PCR-confirmed or clinician-diagnosed COVID-19 case at some point within the 2 weeks before study entry. The length of the CDR3 is 17 residues. Trimming shortened V by 0 bases and J by 1 base, and 15 bases separated the two germline ends. CDR1 is LGHDT and CDR2 is YNNKEL in the germline V gene (reference sequence).

The sequencing input was PBMCs or T cells enriched from blood (not recorded which). The TCR originated in a man between 35 and 55 years old who had been exposed to COVID-19. The chain joins TRBV3-1 (or the pseudogene TRBV3-2) to TRBJ1-2; no firm D call. In DNA form, the CDR3 reads TGTGCCAGCAGCCAAGAGAGAGGCCCCGATTATAACTATGGCTACACCTTC. Translation: CASSQERGPDYNYGYTF.